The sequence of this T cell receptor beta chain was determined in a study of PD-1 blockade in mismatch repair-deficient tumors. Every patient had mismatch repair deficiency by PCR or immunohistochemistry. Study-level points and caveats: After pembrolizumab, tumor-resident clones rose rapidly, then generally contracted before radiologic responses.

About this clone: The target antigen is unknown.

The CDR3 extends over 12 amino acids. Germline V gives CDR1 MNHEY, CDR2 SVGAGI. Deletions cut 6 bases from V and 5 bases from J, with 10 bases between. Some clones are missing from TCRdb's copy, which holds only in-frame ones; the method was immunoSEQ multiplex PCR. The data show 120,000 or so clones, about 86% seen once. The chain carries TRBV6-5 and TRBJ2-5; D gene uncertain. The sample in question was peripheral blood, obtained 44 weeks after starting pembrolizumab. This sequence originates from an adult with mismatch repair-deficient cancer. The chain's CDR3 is CASRRGRETQYF. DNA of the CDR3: TGTGCCAGCAGGAGAGGCCGGGAGACCCAGTACTTC.